This T cell receptor beta chain originates from a study of blood T cell repertoires in COVID-19. Overall study context: Sites across the United States, Italy and Spain contributed samples from acute and convalescent COVID-19. The analysed material was cDNA or gDNA that came from T cells, B-cell-depleted T cells, or PBMCs.

Authors' processing steps: Reference gene primer amplification yielded estimated nucleated cell counts. Method: immunoSEQ multiplex PCR; TCRdb's copy keeps in-frame clones and lacks some. V and J calls and clone size come straight from that table; D and trimming were deduced from the DNA. The data show tens of thousands of clones, around 79% seen once. Trimming at V came to 1 base and at J to 9 bases, leaving 7 bases not matched to a gene. There are 17 residues in the CDR3. Germline V gives CDR1 SEHNR, CDR2 FQNEAQ (reference sequence). This TCR was sampled from a human donor in a cohort sampled during active COVID-19. This chain connects TRBV7-9 to TRBJ2-1, with 15 bases aligning to TRBD2. Sequenced sample: peripheral blood. CDR3 loop: CASSLGGGLAGGGEQFF. The CDR3, as DNA: TGTGCCAGCAGCTTAGGTGGCGGACTAGCGGGAGGGGGTGAGCAGTTCTTC.